The 24 T cell receptor beta chains in this list originate from one sample, sequenced in a study of a mutant IDH1 vaccine in newly diagnosed glioma. Antigen specificity for these receptors is unknown. TCRdb keeps only in-frame clones here, not all; method: immunoSEQ multiplex PCR. The sample contains about 32,000 clones, roughly nine tenths of which appear only once. Indicated time point: week 47, end of study. Vaccine doses each comprised 300 ug of mutant IDH1 20-mer peptide, with topical imiquimod. Sequencing used PBMCs, obtained from a glioma patient whose treatment included an IDH1 peptide vaccine. The receptors here all came from a man aged 40-49 years with glioma.

The chain uses TRBV7-2 and TRBJ2-2; a weak D match, TRBD2 (6 bases). The V end was cut by 4 bases, the J end by 5 bases, with 14 bases between. CDR1 and CDR2 from the germline V gene are SGHTA and FQGNSA. The CDR3 extends over 15 amino acids. The CDR3 DNA reads as TGTGCCAGCAGCTCGGAGGGAATAGGGACCGGGGAGCTGTTTTTT. It is translated as CASSSEGIGTGELFF.

The chain has TRBV6-4 and TRBJ2-1, with 14 positions matching TRBD2. This CDR3 comprises 14 residues. The germline gives CDR1 MRHNA, CDR2 SNTAGT. V was pared by 4 bases and J by 7 bases, with 0 bases of the junction left unmatched. The CDR3 DNA sequence: TGTGCCAGCAGTGGACTAGCGGGGGGGAATGAGCAGTTCTTC. Encoded protein: CASSGLAGGNEQFF.

This chain joins TRBV9 and TRBJ1-2; TRBD1 might be the D (6 bases). This CDR3 has 18 amino acids. Per germline, CDR1 SGDLS and CDR2 YYNGEE. V shed 2 bases and J shed 4 bases, with 24 bases lying between them. The CDR3 region is CASSVSSGGGQFGYGYTF. CDR3 coding DNA: TGTGCCAGCAGCGTTTCTAGCGGAGGGGGACAATTCGGCTATGGCTACACCTTC.

This chain uses TRBV28 with TRBJ1-1, with 8 bases aligning to TRBD1. The germline V gene encodes CDR1 MDHEN and CDR2 SYDVKM. The CDR3 totals 13 residues. V was pared by 8 bases and J by 0 bases, with 2 bases of the junction left unmatched. The CDR3 DNA follows: TGTGCCAGCCTGGACAGGGTGAACACTGAAGCTTTCTTT. Protein sequence: CASLDRVNTEAFF.

The chain is built from TRBV7-8 and TRBJ2-1; TRBD2 agrees at 7 bases. The ends lost 5 bases at V and 1 base at J; junction bases unmatched: 5. This CDR3 has 15 amino acids. Germline V gene sequence: CDR1 SGHVS, CDR2 FQNEAQ. The CDR3 DNA sequence: TGTGCCAGCAGCAAGTGGCGGGGGTCCTACAATGAGCAGTTCTTC. The encoded protein is CASSKWRGSYNEQFF. Full variable domain (missing parts from reference TRBV7-8 and TRBJ2-1): GAGVSQSPRYKVAKRGQDVALRCDPISGHVSLFWYQQALGQGPEFLTYFQNEAQLDKSGLPSDRFFAERPEGSVSTLKIQRTQQEDSAVYLCASSKWRGSYNEQFFGPGTRLTVL.

This clone was detected only once. CDR3 nucleotides: TGCAGCGTTGAGGCTAGCGGGGGTGTTACGCAGTATTTT. As protein: CSVEASGGVTQYF. The V gene is TRBV29-1, the J gene TRBJ2-3; 10 nucleotides agree with TRBD2. Germline trimming cut 3 bases from V and 8 bases from J; bases unmatched to any gene: 5. Germline V gives CDR1 SQVTM, CDR2 ANQGSEA. The CDR3 extends over 13 amino acids.

The chain links TRBV28 to TRBJ1-6, with D unclear. The ends were cut back, 1 base at V and 4 bases at J, with 14 bases in the middle. Germline loops: CDR1 MDHEN, CDR2 SYDVKM. This CDR3 is built from 17 residues. This CDR3 is CASSLLGLGQYNSPLHF. The CDR3 DNA is TGTGCCAGCAGTTTATTAGGATTGGGCCAGTATAATTCACCCCTCCACTTT. Combining the CDR3 with reference TRBV28 and TRBJ1-6 gives the whole variable domain DVKVTQSSRYLVKRTGEKVFLECVQDMDHENMFWYRQDPGLGLRLIYFSYDVKMKEKGDIPEGYSVSREKKERFSLILESASTNQTSMYLCASSLLGLGQYNSPLHFGNGTRLTVT.

This clone was detected only once. The chain links TRBV19 to TRBJ2-2; the match to TRBD2 covers 11 bases. The germline gives CDR1 LNHDA, CDR2 SQIVND (reference sequence). The CDR3 consists of 16 residues. J lost 6 bases, V lost 3 bases, and 6 bases had no gene match. CDR3 sequence reads: CASSMVSGGAAGELFF. The CDR3 DNA follows: TGTGCCAGTAGTATGGTTAGCGGGGGGGCCGCCGGGGAGCTGTTTTTT.

The rearrangement uses TRBV4-1 and TRBJ2-7; D not resolved. Looked up from germline, CDR1 is MGHRA and CDR2 is YSYEKL. This CDR3 contains 12 residues. Trimming stripped 0 bases from V and 5 bases from J, with 5 bases between. The CDR3 sequence is CASSQDGNEQYF. In DNA, the CDR3 is TGCGCCAGCAGCCAAGATGGCAACGAGCAGTACTTC.

The V call is TRBV5-1, the J call TRBJ1-3; perhaps TRBD1 as D (6 bases). V lost 4 bases, J lost 0 bases, and 11 bases lay in between. This CDR3 region has 15 residues. CDR1 is SGHRS and CDR2 is YFSETQ in the germline V gene. The chain's CDR3 is CASSPAGASGNTIYF. The CDR3 DNA is TGCGCCAGCAGCCCAGCGGGGGCCTCTGGAAACACCATATATTTT.

The chain is built from TRBV6-1 and TRBJ2-5; TRBD1 agrees at 7 bases. CDR3 length equals 15 residues. Germline CDR1 is MNHNS and CDR2 is SASEGT. V was clipped by 6 bases and J by 2 bases; unmatched bases: 9. CDR3 nucleotides: TGTGCCAGCAGGACAGGGACAGCCCCACAAGAGACCCAGTACTTC. This sequence encodes CASRTGTAPQETQYF.

In this sample, this clone turned up a few times. The chain combines TRBV19 with TRBJ1-2; no firm D call. Trimming stripped 6 bases from V and 5 bases from J, with 16 bases between. From germline, CDR1 is LNHDA and CDR2 SQIVND (reference sequence). The CDR3 spans 14 residues. CDR3 nucleotide sequence: TGTGCCAGTAGCCGACGCACAAGCACTTATGGCTACACCTTC. It encodes CASSRRTSTYGYTF.

The DNA for the CDR3 is TGTGCCAGCAGCCAAGAAGTAACAGGGCCAAACACTGAAGCTTTCTTT. Its translation: CASSQEVTGPNTEAFF. The chain employs TRBV4-2 and TRBJ1-1, with a weak D call TRBD1 (6 bases). CDR1 and CDR2 (germline): LGHNA, YNFKEQ. V was pared by 0 bases and J by 2 bases, with 13 bases between. The CDR3 contains 16 residues.

This chain joins TRBV7-2 and TRBJ1-1, with TRBD1 as a possible D gene (5 bases). The CDR3 runs 15 residues. V was shortened by 1 base and J by 5 bases, with 14 bases between the two germline ends. Germline values: CDR1 SGHTA, CDR2 FQGNSA. The DNA for the CDR3 is TGTGCCAGCAGCTTAGGGGACTCCCGAGGGACTGAAGCTTTCTTT. It codes for CASSLGDSRGTEAFF. The full variable domain, completed using reference TRBV7-2 and TRBJ1-1, is GAGVSQSPSNKVTEKGKDVELRCDPISGHTALYWYRQSLGQGLEFLIYFQGNSAPDKSGLPSDRFSAERTGGSVSTLTIQRTQQEDSAVYLCASSLGDSRGTEAFFGQGTRLTVV.

The genes are TRBV5-4 and TRBJ2-1; maybe TRBD2 (5 bases). The CDR3 extends over 15 amino acids. V lost 0 bases and J 6 bases, leaving 13 bases between the germline ends. Germline CDR1 is SGHNT and CDR2 is YYREEE (reference sequence). DNA of the CDR3: TGTGCCAGCAGCTTGGTGGGAGCTTTATCCAATGAGCAGTTCTTC. Its translation is CASSLVGALSNEQFF. Using reference TRBV5-4 and TRBJ2-1 for the parts outside the CDR3, the full variable domain is ETGVTQSPTHLIKTRGQQVTLRCSSQSGHNTVSWYQQALGQGPQFIFQYYREEENGRGNFPPRFSGLQFPNYSSELNVNALELDDSALYLCASSLVGALSNEQFFGPGTRLTVL.

The chain employs TRBV18 and TRBJ2-2; TRBD1 matches 10 bases. The J segment lost 6 bases and the V segment lost 2 bases, leaving 3 bases of the junction unmatched. Germline-derived CDR1 and CDR2 are KGHSH and LQKENI. The CDR3 spans 15 residues. The CDR3 spells CASSPRQGASGELFF. In DNA form, the CDR3 reads TGTGCCAGCTCACCAAGACAGGGGGCCTCCGGGGAGCTGTTTTTT.

This chain uses TRBV10-3 with TRBJ1-3, with a tentative D call TRBD1 (5 bases). This CDR3 comprises 16 residues. Trimming took off 10 bases at V and 0 bases at J, with 19 bases between the two ends. The V gene's germline CDR1 is ENHRY and CDR2 SYGVKD. The CDR3 DNA reads TGTGCCACTGGGAGGGGCACGTCTAACTCTGGAAACACCATATATTTT. This gives the protein CATGRGTSNSGNTIYF.

This clone was recorded a few times. This CDR3 reads CASSQVTAFQETQYF. The CDR3 bases are TGTGCCAGCAGCCAAGTAACAGCTTTCCAAGAGACCCAGTACTTC. This chain joins TRBV14 and TRBJ2-5; D unclear. The germline V gene has CDR1 SGHDN and CDR2 FVKESK. Trimming stripped 1 base from V and 1 base from J, with 10 bases between. The CDR3 totals 15 residues.

The rearrangement uses TRBV14 and TRBJ2-6; D not resolved. The CDR3 sequence is 15 residues long. V lost 1 base, J lost 1 base, and 5 bases lay in between. Germline V CDR1 and CDR2: SGHDN, FVKESK. The CDR3 nucleotides read TGTGCCAGCAGCCAAGGGAGTTCTGGGGCCAACGTCCTGACTTTC. Translated, it gives CASSQGSSGANVLTF.

This clone is a singleton in its sample. The rearrangement joins TRBV5-1 to TRBJ2-1, with TRBD1 matching 9 bases. CDR1 is SGHRS and CDR2 is YFSETQ in the germline V gene. The CDR3 totals 16 residues. The junction had 13 bases not matched to a gene; V was cut back by 7 bases and J by 5 bases. The CDR3: CASDRGEKRSHNEQFF. CDR3 DNA: TGCGCCAGCGACAGGGGGGAGAAGCGGTCACACAATGAGCAGTTCTTC.

This clone was detected only a few times. The V gene is TRBV28, the J gene TRBJ2-5; 8 bases match TRBD1. Germline V gives CDR1 MDHEN, CDR2 SYDVKM. This CDR3 contains 16 residues. Trimming removed 3 bases from V and 2 bases from J; junction bases left unmatched: 8. CDR3 amino acids: CASSFTGTGKQETQYF. CDR3 sequence (DNA): TGTGCCAGCAGTTTTACCGGGACAGGTAAACAAGAGACCCAGTACTTC.

The V and J genes are TRBV4-3 and TRBJ1-1; 7 bases align to TRBD1. The V and J ends lost 4 bases and 3 bases, in that order; junction bases with no gene match: 2. The CDR3 has 13 amino acids. CDR1 LGHNA and CDR2 YSLEER come from the germline V gene. The CDR3 nucleotides are TGCGCCAGCAGCCGGACAGGCGACACTGAAGCTTTCTTT. Its translation is CASSRTGDTEAFF.

The chain links TRBV10-3 to TRBJ1-2; no clear D gene. The CDR3 totals 15 residues. The germline V gene has CDR1 ENHRY and CDR2 SYGVKD. The germline V and J ends were trimmed by 6 bases and 2 bases, with 16 bases remaining between them. Here the CDR3 DNA reads TGTGCCATCAGCGAAAGGCCCGGCTACAACTATGGCTACACCTTC. Translation gives CAISERPGYNYGYTF.

J is TRBJ1-1 and V is TRBV4-1; weak D call: TRBD1 (5 bases). Germline CDR1 reads MGHRA; CDR2 reads YSYEKL. The germline V and J ends were trimmed by 0 bases and 4 bases, with 15 bases remaining between them. CDR3 length equals 16 residues. As DNA, the CDR3 is TGCGCCAGCAGCCAAGACTACGGGGCAGGGAGCACTGAAGCTTTCTTT. Its translation is CASSQDYGAGSTEAFF.